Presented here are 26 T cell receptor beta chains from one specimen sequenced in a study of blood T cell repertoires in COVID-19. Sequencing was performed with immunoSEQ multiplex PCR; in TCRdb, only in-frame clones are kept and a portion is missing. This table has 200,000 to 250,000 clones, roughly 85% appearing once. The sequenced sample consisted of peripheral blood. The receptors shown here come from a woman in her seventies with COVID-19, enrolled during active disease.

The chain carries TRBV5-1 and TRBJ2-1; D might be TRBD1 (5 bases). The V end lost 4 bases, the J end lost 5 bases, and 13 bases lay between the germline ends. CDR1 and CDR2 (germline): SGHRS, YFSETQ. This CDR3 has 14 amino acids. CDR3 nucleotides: TGCGCCAGCAGCGTAATTTTAGGGGACAATGAGCAGTTCTTC. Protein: CASSVILGDNEQFF.

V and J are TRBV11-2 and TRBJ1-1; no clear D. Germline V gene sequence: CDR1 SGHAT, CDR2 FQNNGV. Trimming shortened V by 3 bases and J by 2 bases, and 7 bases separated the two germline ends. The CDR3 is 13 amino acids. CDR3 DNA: TGTGCCAGCAGCTTGGGCAGAAACACTGAAGCTTTCTTT. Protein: CASSLGRNTEAFF. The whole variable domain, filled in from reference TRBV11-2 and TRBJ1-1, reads EAGVAQSPRYKIIEKRQSVAFWCNPISGHATLYWYQQILGQGPKLLIQFQNNGVVDDSQLPKDRFSAERLKGVDSTLKIQPAKLEDSAVYLCASSLGRNTEAFFGQGTRLTVV.

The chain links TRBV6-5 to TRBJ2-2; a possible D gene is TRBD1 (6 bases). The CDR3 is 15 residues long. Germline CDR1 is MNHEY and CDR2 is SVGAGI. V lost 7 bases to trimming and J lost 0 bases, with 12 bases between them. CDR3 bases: TGTGCCAGCACCAGAGGGGGAGCGAACACCGGGGAGCTGTTTTTT. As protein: CASTRGGANTGELFF.

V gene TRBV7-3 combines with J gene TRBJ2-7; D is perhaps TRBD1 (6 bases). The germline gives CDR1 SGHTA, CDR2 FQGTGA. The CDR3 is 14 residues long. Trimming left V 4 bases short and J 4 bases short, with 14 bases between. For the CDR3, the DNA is TGTGCCAGCAGCTCCCCGAACAGGGAATACGAGCAGTACTTC. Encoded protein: CASSSPNREYEQYF. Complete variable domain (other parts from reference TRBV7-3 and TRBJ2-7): GAGVSQTPSNKVTEKGKYVELRCDPISGHTALYWYRQSLGQGPEFLIYFQGTGAADDSGLPNDRFFAVRPEGSVSTLKIQRTERGDSAVYLCASSSPNREYEQYFGPGTRLTVT.

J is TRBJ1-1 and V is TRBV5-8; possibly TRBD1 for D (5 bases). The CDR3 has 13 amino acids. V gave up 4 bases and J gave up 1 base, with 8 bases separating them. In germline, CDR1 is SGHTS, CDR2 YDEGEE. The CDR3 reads CASSRGQNTEAFF. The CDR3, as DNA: TGTGCCAGCAGCCGTGGACAGAACACTGAAGCTTTCTTT.

The CDR3 coding sequence is TGTGCCAGCAGTGAAATGGTCAGGGCTTACGAGACCCAGTACTTC. Protein: CASSEMVRAYETQYF. The chain has TRBV2 and TRBJ2-5; possible D gene TRBD1, 5 bases. Germline CDR1 reads SNHLY; CDR2 reads FYNNEI. The V end lost 2 bases, the J end lost 5 bases, and 15 bases lay between the germline ends. The CDR3 has 15 residues.

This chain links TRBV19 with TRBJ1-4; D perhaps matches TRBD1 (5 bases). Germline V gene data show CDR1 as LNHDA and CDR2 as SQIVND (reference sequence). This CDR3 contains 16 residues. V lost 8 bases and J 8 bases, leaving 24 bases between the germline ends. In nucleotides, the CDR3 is TGTGCCAGTCGCCAAAGCTTCCGGGGGGGAGGGGAAAAACTGTTTTTT. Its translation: CASRQSFRGGGEKLFF.

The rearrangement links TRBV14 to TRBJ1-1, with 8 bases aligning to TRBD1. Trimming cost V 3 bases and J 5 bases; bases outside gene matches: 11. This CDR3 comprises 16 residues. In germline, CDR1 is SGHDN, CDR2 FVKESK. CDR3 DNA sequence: TGTGCCAGCAGCCATTGGGCAGGGGGCGCGAGGACTGAAGCTTTCTTT. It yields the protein CASSHWAGGARTEAFF.

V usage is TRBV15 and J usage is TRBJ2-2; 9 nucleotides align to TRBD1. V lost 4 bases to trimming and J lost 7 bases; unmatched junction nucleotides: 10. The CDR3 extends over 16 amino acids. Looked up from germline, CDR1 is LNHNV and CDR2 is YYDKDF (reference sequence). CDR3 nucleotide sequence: TGTGCCACCAGCACAGGGGACAGGGCAGTAATCGGGGAGCTGTTTTTT. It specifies CATSTGDRAVIGELFF. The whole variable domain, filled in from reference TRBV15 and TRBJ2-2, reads DAMVIQNPRYQVTQFGKPVTLSCSQTLNHNVMYWYQQKSSQAPKLLFHYYDKDFNNEADTPDNFQSRRPNTSFCFLDIRSPGLGDTAMYLCATSTGDRAVIGELFFGEGSRLTVL.

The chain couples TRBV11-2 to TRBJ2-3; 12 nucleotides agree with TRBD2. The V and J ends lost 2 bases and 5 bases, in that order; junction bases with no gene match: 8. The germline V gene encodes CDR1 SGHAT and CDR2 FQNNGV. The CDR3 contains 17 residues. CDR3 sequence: CASSLRTSGNPIDTQYF. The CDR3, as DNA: TGTGCCAGCAGCTTACGGACTAGCGGGAACCCTATAGATACGCAGTATTTT.

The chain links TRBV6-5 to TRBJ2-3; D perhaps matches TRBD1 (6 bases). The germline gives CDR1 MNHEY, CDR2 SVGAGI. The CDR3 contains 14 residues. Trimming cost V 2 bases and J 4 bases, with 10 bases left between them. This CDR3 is CASSYNGGADTQYF. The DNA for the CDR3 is TGTGCCAGCAGTTACAATGGGGGCGCAGATACGCAGTATTTT.

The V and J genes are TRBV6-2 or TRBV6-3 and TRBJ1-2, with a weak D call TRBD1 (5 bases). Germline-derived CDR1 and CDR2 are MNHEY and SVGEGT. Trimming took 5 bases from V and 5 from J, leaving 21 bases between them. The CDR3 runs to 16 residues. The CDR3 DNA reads TGTGCCAGCAGTCAGTTGACAGTCGGCCTTCGTTATGGCTACACCTTC. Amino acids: CASSQLTVGLRYGYTF.

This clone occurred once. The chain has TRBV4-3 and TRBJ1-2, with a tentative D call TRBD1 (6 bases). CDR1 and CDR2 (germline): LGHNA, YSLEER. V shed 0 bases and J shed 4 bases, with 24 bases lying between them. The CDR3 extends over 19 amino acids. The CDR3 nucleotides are TGCGCCAGCAGCCAAGATCCCCACCGGGGGGGCTCCGGGTTCTATGGCTACACCTTC. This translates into CASSQDPHRGGSGFYGYTF.

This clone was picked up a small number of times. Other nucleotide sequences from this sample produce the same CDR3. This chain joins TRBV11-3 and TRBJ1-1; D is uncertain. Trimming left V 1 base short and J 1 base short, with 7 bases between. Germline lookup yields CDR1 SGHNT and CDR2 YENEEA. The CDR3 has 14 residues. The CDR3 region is CASSLGAGNTEAFF. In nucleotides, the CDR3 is TGTGCCAGCAGCTTAGGTGCGGGGAACACTGAAGCTTTCTTT. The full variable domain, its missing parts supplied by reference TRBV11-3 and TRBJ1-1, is EAGVVQSPRYKIIEKKQPVAFWCNPISGHNTLYWYLQNLGQGPELLIRYENEEAVDDSQLPKDRFSAERLKGVDSTLKIQPAELGDSAVYLCASSLGAGNTEAFFGQGTRLTVV.

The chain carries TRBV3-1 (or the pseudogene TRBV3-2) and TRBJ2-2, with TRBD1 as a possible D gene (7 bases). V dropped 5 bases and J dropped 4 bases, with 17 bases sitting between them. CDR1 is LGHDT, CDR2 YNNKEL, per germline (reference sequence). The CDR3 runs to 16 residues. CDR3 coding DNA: TGTGCCAGCAGCTACAGGAGGGACAGTCTCACCGGGGAGCTGTTTTTT. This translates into CASSYRRDSLTGELFF.

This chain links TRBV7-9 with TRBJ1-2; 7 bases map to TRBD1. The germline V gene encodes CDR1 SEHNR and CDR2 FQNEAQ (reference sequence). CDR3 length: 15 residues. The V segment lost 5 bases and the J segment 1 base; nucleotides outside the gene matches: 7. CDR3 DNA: TGTGCCAGCAGCCCTTCAGGGGGAGGTAACTATGGCTACACCTTC. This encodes CASSPSGGGNYGYTF.

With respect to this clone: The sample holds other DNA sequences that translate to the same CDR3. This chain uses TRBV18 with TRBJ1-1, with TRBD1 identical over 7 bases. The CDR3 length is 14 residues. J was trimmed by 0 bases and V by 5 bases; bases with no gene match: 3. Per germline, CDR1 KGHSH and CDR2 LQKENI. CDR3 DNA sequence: TGTGCCAGCTCAGGGACAGCCATGAACACTGAAGCTTTCTTT. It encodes CASSGTAMNTEAFF.

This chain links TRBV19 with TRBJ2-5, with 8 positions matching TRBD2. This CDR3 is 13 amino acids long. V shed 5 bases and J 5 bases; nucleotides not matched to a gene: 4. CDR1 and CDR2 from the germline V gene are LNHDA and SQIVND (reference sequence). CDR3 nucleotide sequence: TGTGCCAGTAGTCCCGGACTAGCTGAGACCCAGTACTTC. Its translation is CASSPGLAETQYF.

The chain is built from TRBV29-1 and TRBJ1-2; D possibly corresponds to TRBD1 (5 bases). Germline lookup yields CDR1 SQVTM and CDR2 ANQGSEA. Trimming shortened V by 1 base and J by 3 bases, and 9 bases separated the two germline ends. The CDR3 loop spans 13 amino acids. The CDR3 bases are TGCAGCGTTGAAGGGACACCCGACTATGGCTACACCTTC. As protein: CSVEGTPDYGYTF.

The CDR3 DNA is TGCAGCGCCGAGACAGGGGGCACTGAAGCTTTCTTT. The encoded protein is CSAETGGTEAFF. The V gene is TRBV29-1, the J gene TRBJ1-1; TRBD1 matches 9 bases. Germline assignment: CDR1 SQVTM and CDR2 ANQGSEA. The ends lost 7 bases at V and 4 bases at J; junction bases unmatched: 4. The CDR3 length is 12 residues.

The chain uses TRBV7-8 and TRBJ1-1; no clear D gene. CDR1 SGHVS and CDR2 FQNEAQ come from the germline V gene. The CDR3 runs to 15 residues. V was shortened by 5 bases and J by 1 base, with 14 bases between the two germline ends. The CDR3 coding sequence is TGTGCCAGCAGCCCTGGACGGACTAGGAACACTGAAGCTTTCTTT. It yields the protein CASSPGRTRNTEAFF.

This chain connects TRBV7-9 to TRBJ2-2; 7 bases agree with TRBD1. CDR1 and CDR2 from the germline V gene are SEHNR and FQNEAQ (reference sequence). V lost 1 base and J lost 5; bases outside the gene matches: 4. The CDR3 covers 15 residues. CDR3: CASSLGTGETGELFF. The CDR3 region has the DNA TGTGCCAGCAGCTTAGGGACAGGAGAAACCGGGGAGCTGTTTTTT.

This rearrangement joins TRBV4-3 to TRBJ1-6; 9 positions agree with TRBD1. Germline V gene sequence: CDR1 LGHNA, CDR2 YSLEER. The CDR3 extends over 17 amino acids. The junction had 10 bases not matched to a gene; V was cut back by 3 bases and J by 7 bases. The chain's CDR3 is CASSQDTTGGWNSPLHF. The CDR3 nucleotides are TGCGCCAGCAGCCAGGATACTACAGGGGGCTGGAATTCACCCCTCCACTTT.

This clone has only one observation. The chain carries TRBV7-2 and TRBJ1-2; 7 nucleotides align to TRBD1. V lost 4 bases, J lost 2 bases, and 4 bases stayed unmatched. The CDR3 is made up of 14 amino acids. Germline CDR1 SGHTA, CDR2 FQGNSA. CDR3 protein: CASSSRGYNYGYTF. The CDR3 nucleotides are TGTGCCAGCAGCTCCAGGGGGTACAACTATGGCTACACCTTC.

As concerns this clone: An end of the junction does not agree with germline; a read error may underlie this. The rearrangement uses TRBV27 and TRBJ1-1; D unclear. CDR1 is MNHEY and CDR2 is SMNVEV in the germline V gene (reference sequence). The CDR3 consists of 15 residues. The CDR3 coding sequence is TGTGCCAGCAGTCCCTCGTTCGGGAAGAACCCTGAAGCTTTCTTT. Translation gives CASSPSFGKNPEAFF.

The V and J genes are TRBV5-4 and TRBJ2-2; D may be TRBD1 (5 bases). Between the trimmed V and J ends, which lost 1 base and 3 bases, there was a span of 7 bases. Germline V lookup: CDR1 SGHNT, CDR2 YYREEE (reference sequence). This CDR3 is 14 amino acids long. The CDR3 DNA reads TGTGCCAGCAGCTTGATAGGGGACACCGGGGAGCTGTTTTTT. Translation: CASSLIGDTGELFF.